A selection of T cell receptor beta chains follows, all from one sample in a study of human T cells and chemical hapten exposure. TCRdb called the reads again in MiXCR, with one record for every CDR3 protein. This table has 100,000 to 150,000 distinct CDR3 sequences, more than 8.5% appearing once. The source material was whole blood. Receptor source: a human donor in good health. Some clones in this sample may be carry-over from other donors' samples. CDR3s include the opening cysteine and the closing phenylalanine or tryptophan. D genes are given only for firm matches. Only part of the rows carry a size: once, few, many, or a class if the clone is expanded.

DNA,CDR3,V,size,J,D
TGTGCCAGCAGCTCAAGACGTAGCAATCAGCCCCAGCATTTT,CASSSRRSNQPQHF,TRBV3-1,few,TRBJ1-5,-
TGTGCCAGCAGTCCTGGGGACAGGTACAATGAGCAGTTCTTC,CASSPGDRYNEQFF,TRBV6-5,few,TRBJ2-1,TRBD1
TGCGCCAGCAGCCAGTCAGGGACAGGGGACTCACCCCTCCACTTT,CASSQSGTGDSPLHF,TRBV4-3,many,TRBJ1-6,TRBD1
TGTGCCAGCAGCCGGATCAGCTCCTATAATTCACCCCTCCACTTT,CASSRISSYNSPLHF,TRBV3-1,-,TRBJ1-6,-
TGTGCCAGCAGATATAGGACTGGGACAGATACGCAGTATTTT,CASRYRTGTDTQYF,TRBV7-2,many,TRBJ2-3,-
TGTGCCAGCAGCTTACAGGGTAGGAACACTGAAGCTTTCTTT,CASSLQGRNTEAFF,TRBV7-9,many,TRBJ1-1,-
TGTGCCAGCAGCCAATTCTCGGGTTCTTTCTATGGCTACACCTTC,CASSQFSGSFYGYTF,TRBV16,-,TRBJ1-2,-
TGTGCCAGCAGTAATAACCTCTGGGGAAAAGAGACCCAGTACTTC,CASSNNLWGKETQYF,TRBV12-3/TRBV12-4,many,TRBJ2-5,-
TGTGCCAGCAGTGAACGGGACTATGAGCAGTTCTTC,CASSERDYEQFF,TRBV2,few,TRBJ2-1,-
TGTGCCAGCAGCTTAGGCCCGAAGGAGCAGTACTTC,CASSLGPKEQYF,TRBV7-9,many,TRBJ2-7,-
TGCGCCAGCAGCTTCAAGACACCGGGCGATGAGCAGTTCTTC,CASSFKTPGDEQFF,TRBV5-1,few,TRBJ2-1,-
TGCAGCGTTGAAGAATCCCGGGGAGGAAACACTGAAGCTTTCTTT,CSVEESRGGNTEAFF,TRBV29-1,many,TRBJ1-1,-
TGTGCCAGCAGTGAAGGGACCCACACTGAAGCTTTCTTT,CASSEGTHTEAFF,TRBV6-1,few,TRBJ1-1,-